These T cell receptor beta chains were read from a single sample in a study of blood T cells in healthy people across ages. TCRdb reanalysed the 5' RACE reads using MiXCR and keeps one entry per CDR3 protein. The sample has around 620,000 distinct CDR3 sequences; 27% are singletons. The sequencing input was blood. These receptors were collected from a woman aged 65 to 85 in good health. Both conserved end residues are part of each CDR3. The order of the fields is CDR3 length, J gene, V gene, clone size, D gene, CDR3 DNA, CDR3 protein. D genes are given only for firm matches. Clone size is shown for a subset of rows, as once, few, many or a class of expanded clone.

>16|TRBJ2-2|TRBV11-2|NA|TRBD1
TGTGCCAGCACCAACTGGGGACAGGGGGCGAGCGGGGAGCTGTTTTTT
CASTNWGQGASGELFF
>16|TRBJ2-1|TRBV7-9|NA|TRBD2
TGTGCCAGCAGCTTAGACGGCGGGGGTTACTACAATGAGCAGTTCTTC
CASSLDGGGYYNEQFF
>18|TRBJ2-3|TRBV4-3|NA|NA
TGCGCCAGCAGCCAAGAAAGGGTTCGGATCCTGAGCACAGATACGCAGTATTTT
CASSQERVRILSTDTQYF
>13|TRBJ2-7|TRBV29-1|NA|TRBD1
TGCAGCGTTTTTGACAGGGGGTCTTACGAGCACTACTTC
CSVFDRGSYEHYF
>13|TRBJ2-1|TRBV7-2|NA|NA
TGTGCCAGCAGCGTGACTACTTACAATGAGCAGTTCTTC
CASSVTTYNEQFF
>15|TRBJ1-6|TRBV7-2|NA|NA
TGTGCCAGCAGCTTAGCGACGAGGGGCGAGTCACCCCTCCACTTT
CASSLATRGESPLHF
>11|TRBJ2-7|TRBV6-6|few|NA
TGTGCCAGCAGCCATATACACGAGCAGTACTTC
CASSHIHEQYF
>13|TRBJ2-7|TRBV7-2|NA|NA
TGTGCCAGCAGCTTAAGGGCTAGCGCCGAGCAGTACTTC
CASSLRASAEQYF
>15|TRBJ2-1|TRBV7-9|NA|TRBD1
TGTGCCAGCTGCTCAACCGGGACAGGGCTCGATGAGCAGTTCTTC
CASCSTGTGLDEQFF
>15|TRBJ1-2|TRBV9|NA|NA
TGTGCCAGCAGCGTAGGATCACGGCGGAACTATGGCTACACCTTC
CASSVGSRRNYGYTF
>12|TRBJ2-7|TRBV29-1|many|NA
TGCAGCGTTATGGGGGCCCTCTACGAGCAGTACTTC
CSVMGALYEQYF
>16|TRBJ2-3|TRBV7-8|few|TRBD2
TGTGCCAGCAGCTGGGGACTAGCGGCCAGCACAGATACGCAGTATTTT
CASSWGLAASTDTQYF
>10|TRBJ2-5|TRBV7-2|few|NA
TGTGCCAGCAGCACCGGGGCCCAGTACTTC
CASSTGAQYF
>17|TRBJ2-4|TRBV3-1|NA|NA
TGTGCCAGCAGCCGGCAGGGATGGGGGGCTGGGAAAAACATTCAGTACTTC
CASSRQGWGAGKNIQYF
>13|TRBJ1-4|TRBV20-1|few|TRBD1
TGCAGTGCTTCGACAGGGCCAAATGAAAAACTGTTTTTT
CSASTGPNEKLFF
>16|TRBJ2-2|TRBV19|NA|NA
TGTGCCAGTAGTATATCAGGCGGGGCAGGGTCCGGGGAGCTGTTTTTT
CASSISGGAGSGELFF
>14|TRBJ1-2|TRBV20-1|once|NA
TGCAGTGCTCGACGCCCCGGAGGTAACTATGGCTACACCTTC
CSARRPGGNYGYTF
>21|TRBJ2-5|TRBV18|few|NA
TGTGCCAGCTCACCACGGACGATTACAGGGCAGGGCCCATATTTCCAAGAGACCCAGTACTTC
CASSPRTITGQGPYFQETQYF